One T cell receptor (beta chain) is described in this entry. What it recognizes is unknown. This specimen comes from a study of cytomegalovirus exposure and HLA in healthy donors. Study results and caveats: Common viral pathogens seemed to be connected with several of the most significant clusters, according to a later analysis. Cytomegalovirus status was reportedly diagnosed by the classifier with high sensitivity and specificity.

Researchers ran the PCR with 60 Vbeta and 13 Jbeta primers. Original processing methods: A follow-up analysis tallied approximately 85 million unique TCR beta chains, roughly 11 million shared. Sequencing used immunoSEQ multiplex PCR; TCRdb keeps in-frame clones, though not all of them. The V and J calls and clone size come from that table; D and trimming were worked out from the DNA. The table includes about 98,000 clones, around 76% detected once. Per germline, CDR1 SGHAT and CDR2 FQNNGV. The CDR3 spans 13 residues. Trimming left V 3 bases short and J 4 bases short, with 6 bases between. CMV serostatus data were not documented for this donor.

The receptor comes from a human donor in good health. The chain recombines TRBV11-2 with TRBJ2-2; no reliable D call. Specimen: PBMCs. CDR3 protein: CASSLFLTGELFF. Written as DNA, the CDR3 is TGTGCCAGCAGCTTGTTTCTCACCGGGGAGCTGTTTTTT.